The subject of this entry is one T cell receptor (beta chain). The antigen remains undetermined. CDR1 and CDR2 from the germline V gene are SGHNT and YYREEE (reference sequence). Trimming removed 4 bases from V and 2 bases from J, with 14 bases in between. CDR3 length: 15 amino acids. This sample is part of a study of shared clonotypes between healthy human individuals. Overall study context: Donors had three CD4 naive, three CD4 memory, two CD8 naive and one CD8 memory plate apiece. Study-wide points: Naive subsets tended to show greater estimated richness than memory subsets.

Clones were read by immunoSEQ multiplex PCR, and TCRdb kept only the in-frame ones, dropping some. The data contain fewer than 1.6 million clones, about 98.5% of them singletons. V and J are TRBV5-4 and TRBJ2-3, with a tentative D call TRBD2 (5 bases). Material: naive CD4+ T cells sorted from blood. Subset described: CD45RA+ positively selected. This clonotype originated in a man younger than 40 in good health. CDR3 sequence reads: CASSPQAATTDTQYF. In nucleotides, the CDR3 is TGTGCCAGCAGCCCTCAAGCGGCTACCACAGATACGCAGTATTTT.